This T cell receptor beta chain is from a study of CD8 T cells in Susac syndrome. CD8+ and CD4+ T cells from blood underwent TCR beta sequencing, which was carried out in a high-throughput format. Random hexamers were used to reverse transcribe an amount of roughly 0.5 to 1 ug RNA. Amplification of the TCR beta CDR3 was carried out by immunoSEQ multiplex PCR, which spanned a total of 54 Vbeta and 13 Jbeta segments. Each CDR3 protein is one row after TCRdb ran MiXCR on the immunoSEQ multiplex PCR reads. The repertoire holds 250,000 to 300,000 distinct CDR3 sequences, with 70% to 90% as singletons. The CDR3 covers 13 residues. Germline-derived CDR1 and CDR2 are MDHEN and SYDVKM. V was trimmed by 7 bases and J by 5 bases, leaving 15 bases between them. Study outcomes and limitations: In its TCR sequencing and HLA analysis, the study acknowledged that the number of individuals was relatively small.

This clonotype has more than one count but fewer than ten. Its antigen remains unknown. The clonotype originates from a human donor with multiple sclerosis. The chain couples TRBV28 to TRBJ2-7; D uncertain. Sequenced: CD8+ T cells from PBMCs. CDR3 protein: CASTARIGHEQYF. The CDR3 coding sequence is TGTGCCAGCACCGCTCGAATTGGGCACGAGCAGTACTTC.